This entry describes one TCR beta chain. This CDR3 is also generated by other DNA sequences in the sample. CDR1 is MDHEN and CDR2 is SYDVKM in the germline V gene. The CDR3 runs to 11 residues. V was shortened by 4 bases and J by 5 bases, with 5 bases between the two germline ends. In the original analysis: Cell counts per sample came from amplifying reference gene primers. Sequencing used immunoSEQ multiplex PCR; TCRdb keeps in-frame clones, though not all of them. V and J calls and clone size are copied from that table; D and trimming were computed from the DNA. Altogether some 80,000 clones are present, roughly 85% being singletons, with the ten largest covering 8.5% to 10%. The entry originates in a study of blood T cell repertoires in COVID-19. Study-level background: Sites across the United States, Italy and Spain contributed samples from acute and convalescent COVID-19. The analysed material was cDNA or gDNA that came from T cells, B-cell-depleted T cells, or PBMCs.

A Seattle source enrolled patients during active infection and followed them longitudinally. This chain connects TRBV28 to TRBJ1-2; D is ambiguous. The sequenced sample consisted of peripheral blood. The sequence derives from a man between 45 and 60 years old with COVID-19, enrolled during active disease. CDR3 coding DNA: TGTGCCAGCAGTTCGGGATATGGCTACACCTTC. The encoded protein is CASSSGYGYTF.